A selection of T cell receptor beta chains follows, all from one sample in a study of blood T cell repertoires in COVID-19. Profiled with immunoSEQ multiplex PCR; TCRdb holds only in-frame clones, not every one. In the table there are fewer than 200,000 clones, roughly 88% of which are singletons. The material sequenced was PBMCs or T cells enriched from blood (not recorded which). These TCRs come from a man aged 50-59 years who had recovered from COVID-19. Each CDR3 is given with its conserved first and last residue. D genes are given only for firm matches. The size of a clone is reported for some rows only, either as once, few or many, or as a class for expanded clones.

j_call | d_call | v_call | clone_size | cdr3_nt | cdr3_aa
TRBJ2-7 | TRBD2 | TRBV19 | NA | TGTGCCAGTAGTAGTCGGGGGGTGAGGGAGCAGTACTTC | CASSSRGVREQYF
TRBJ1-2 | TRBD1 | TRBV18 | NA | TGTGCCAGCTCACCAAACCAGGGACAGGGGACGAACTATGGCTACACCTTC | CASSPNQGQGTNYGYTF
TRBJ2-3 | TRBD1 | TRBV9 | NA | TGTGCCAGCAGCGGGACAGGGGGGAATACGCAGTATTTT | CASSGTGGNTQYF
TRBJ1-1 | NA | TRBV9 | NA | TGTGCCAGCAGCGTAGCTACTAGGACTGAAGCTTTCTTT | CASSVATRTEAFF
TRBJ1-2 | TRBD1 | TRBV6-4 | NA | TGTGCCAGCAGTGACTCGGGGACAGGGCGACGCTACACCTTC | CASSDSGTGRRYTF
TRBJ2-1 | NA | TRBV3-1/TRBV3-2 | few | TGTGCCAGCAGCCCCCGGGAGTATACCTATGAGCAGTTCTTC | CASSPREYTYEQFF
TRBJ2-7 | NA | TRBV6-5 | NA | TGTGCCAGCACCAACCCCCCGAGGTACGAGCAGTACTTC | CASTNPPRYEQYF
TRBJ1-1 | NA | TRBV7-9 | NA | TGTGCCAGCAGCTTAGGGCGCACAGCAAACACTGAAGCTTTCTTT | CASSLGRTANTEAFF
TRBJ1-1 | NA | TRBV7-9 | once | TGTGCCAGCAGCTTAGGAGGGCCTGAAGCTTTCTTT | CASSLGGPEAFF
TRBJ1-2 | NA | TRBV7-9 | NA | TGTGCCAGCAGTGGGACTGTCTGGAAGGTCTATGGCTACACCTTC | CASSGTVWKVYGYTF
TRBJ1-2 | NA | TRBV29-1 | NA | TGCAGCACCTGGGGGGACTATGGCTACACCTTC | CSTWGDYGYTF
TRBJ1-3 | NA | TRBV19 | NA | TGTGCCAGTAGTTTCCGACAGCTCTACTCTGGAAACACCATATATTTT | CASSFRQLYSGNTIYF
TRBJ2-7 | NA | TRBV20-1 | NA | TGCAGTGCTAGTTCGTGGGGGGACAGCCGCTCCTACGAGCAGTACTTC | CSASSWGDSRSYEQYF
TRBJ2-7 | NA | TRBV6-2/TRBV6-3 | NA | TGTGCCAGCAGCCCCGTTTGGGGGCTGTCTTACGAGCAGTACTTC | CASSPVWGLSYEQYF
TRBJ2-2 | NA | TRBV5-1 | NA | TGCGCCAGCAGCCCACAAGGCGGACTCCCGAACACCGGGGAGCTGTTTTTT | CASSPQGGLPNTGELFF
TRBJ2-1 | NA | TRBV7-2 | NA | TGTGCCAGCAGCTTAGCGGGGGACTCCTGGGAGCAGTTCTTC | CASSLAGDSWEQFF
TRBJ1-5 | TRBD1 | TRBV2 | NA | TGTGCCAGCAGTCCCGGGACAGGGTTCGGGCAGCCCCAGCATTTT | CASSPGTGFGQPQHF
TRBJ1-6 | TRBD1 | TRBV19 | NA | TGTGCCAGTAGTATAAGGGACAGGGATTCACCCCTCCACTTT | CASSIRDRDSPLHF
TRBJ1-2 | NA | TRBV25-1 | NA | TGTGCCAGCAGTGGAGCGACAGGCGTCTATGGCTACACCTTC | CASSGATGVYGYTF
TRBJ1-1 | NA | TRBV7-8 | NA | TGTGCCAGCAGCTGGTACGGGGGGGGCTCGAACACTGAAGCTTTCTTT | CASSWYGGGSNTEAFF
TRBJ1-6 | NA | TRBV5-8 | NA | TGTGCCAGCAGCTTCGGTACTCTTAACGATTCACCCCTCCACTTT | CASSFGTLNDSPLHF
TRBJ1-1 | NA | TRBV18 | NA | TGTGCCAGCTCACCGGCTCTTTTGGGGCGATTGAACACTGAAGCTTTCTTT | CASSPALLGRLNTEAFF
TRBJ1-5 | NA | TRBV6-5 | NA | TGTGCCAGCAGTTCCCGGGACTACAATCAGCCCCAGCATTTT | CASSSRDYNQPQHF
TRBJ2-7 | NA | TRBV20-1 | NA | TGCAGTGCTAGTCGGCTTCTTACTATCTACGAGCAGTACTTC | CSASRLLTIYEQYF
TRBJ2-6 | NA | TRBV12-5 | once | TGTGCTAGTGGCTCCCGGGGGGGGGCCAACGTCCTGACTTTC | CASGSRGGANVLTF
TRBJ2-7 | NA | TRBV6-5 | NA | TGTGCCAGCAGCGCCTATGACAGGCGATACGAGCAGTACTTC | CASSAYDRRYEQYF
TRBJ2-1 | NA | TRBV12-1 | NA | TGTGCCAGCAAGGTGGCAGAGGACAATGAGCAGTTCTTC | CASKVAEDNEQFF
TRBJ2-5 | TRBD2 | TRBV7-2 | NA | TGTGCCAGCAGACTAGTGGCTAGCGGGGCCTACGGCGAGACCCAGTACTTC | CASRLVASGAYGETQYF
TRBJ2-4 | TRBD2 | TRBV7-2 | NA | TGTGCCAGCCTACTAGCGGGGGGAAACCTAGCCAAAAACATTCAGTACTTC | CASLLAGGNLAKNIQYF
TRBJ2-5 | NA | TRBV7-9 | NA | TGTGCCAGCAGCACAGGGACGTCTCGAGGAGAGACCCAGTACTTC | CASSTGTSRGETQYF
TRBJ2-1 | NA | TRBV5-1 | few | TGCGCCAGCAGCTTCGGACAGGGAGGGCACAATGAGCAGTTCTTC | CASSFGQGGHNEQFF
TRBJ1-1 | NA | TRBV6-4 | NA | TGTGCCAGCAGTGACTCCTCCCTAGGCACTGAAGCTTTCTTT | CASSDSSLGTEAFF
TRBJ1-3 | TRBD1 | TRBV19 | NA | TGTGCCAGTAGTATCCAGGGGGCTAACACCATATATTTT | CASSIQGANTIYF
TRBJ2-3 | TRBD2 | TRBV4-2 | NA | TGTGCCAGCAGCCTTAGCGGGGGGGGCACAGATACGCAGTATTTT | CASSLSGGGTDTQYF
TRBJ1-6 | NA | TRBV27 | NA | TGTGCCAGCAGTTCCCGGGACTCCGGATGGAATTCACCCCTCCACTTT | CASSSRDSGWNSPLHF
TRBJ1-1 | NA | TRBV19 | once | TGTGCCAGTAGAGGAATAAGGAGGAACACTGAAGCTTTCTTT | CASRGIRRNTEAFF
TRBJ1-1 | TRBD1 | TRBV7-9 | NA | TGTGCCAGCAGCTCGGGACAGGTGAACACTGAAGCTTTCTTT | CASSSGQVNTEAFF
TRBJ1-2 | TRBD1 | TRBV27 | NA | TGTGCCAGCGGAGGGGGCTGGGGAAATGGCTACACCTTC | CASGGGWGNGYTF
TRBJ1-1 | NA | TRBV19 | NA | TGTGCCAGTAGTGCCCAGGGGCTCGGTTTTATGAACACTGAAGCTTTCTTT | CASSAQGLGFMNTEAFF
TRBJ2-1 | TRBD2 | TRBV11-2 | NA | TGTGCCAGCTATTGGACTAGCGGGGGGGAGGGTGAGCAGTTCTTC | CASYWTSGGEGEQFF
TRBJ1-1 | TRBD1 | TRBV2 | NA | TGTGCCAGCAGTGGACAGGGGAGAGGCGCTGAAGCTTTCTTT | CASSGQGRGAEAFF
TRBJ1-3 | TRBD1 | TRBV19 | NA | TGTGCCAGTAGGCGTGGGACAGGCCTACACTCTGGAAACACCATATATTTT | CASRRGTGLHSGNTIYF
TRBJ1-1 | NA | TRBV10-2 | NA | TGCGCCAGCACCCCCCAGATGAACACTGAAGCTTTCTTT | CASTPQMNTEAFF
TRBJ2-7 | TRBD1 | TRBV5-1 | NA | TGCGCCAGCAGCCCGGGACAGATAACCTACGAGCAGTACTTC | CASSPGQITYEQYF
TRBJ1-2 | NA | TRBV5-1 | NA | TGCGCCAGCAGCTTGGCTCAGGGTGGGTTCGGCTACACCTTC | CASSLAQGGFGYTF
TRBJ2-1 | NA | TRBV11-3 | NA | TGTGCCAGCAGCTTAGATCACGGACTACGAAACAATGAGCAGTTCTTC | CASSLDHGLRNNEQFF
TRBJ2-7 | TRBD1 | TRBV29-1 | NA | TGCAGCGGCTGGGACAGAGCCTACGAGCAGTACTTC | CSGWDRAYEQYF
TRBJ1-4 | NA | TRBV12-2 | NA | TGTGCAAGTCGCTTAGCTTGCAGGACTAATGAAAAACTGTTTTTT | CASRLACRTNEKLFF
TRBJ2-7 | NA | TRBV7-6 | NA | TGTGCCAGCAGCTTTCAGGGCTACGAGCAGTACTTC | CASSFQGYEQYF
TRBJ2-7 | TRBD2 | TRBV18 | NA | TGTGCCAGCTCACCGGCGGGGGGCCTAAACTACGAGCAGTACTTC | CASSPAGGLNYEQYF
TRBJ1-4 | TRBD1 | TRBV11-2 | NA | TGTGCCAGCAGCTTATGGCAGGGGGATGAAAAACTGTTTTTT | CASSLWQGDEKLFF
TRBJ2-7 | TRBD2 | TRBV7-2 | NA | TGTGCCAGCAGCTTAGCGGGGCGGGGGGTAAGCGAGCAGTACTTC | CASSLAGRGVSEQYF
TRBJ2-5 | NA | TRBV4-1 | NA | TGCGCCAGCAGCCTTGGGGCTTCACAGGGCGGGGAGACCCAGTACTTC | CASSLGASQGGETQYF